This TCR beta chain was observed in a study of blood T cell repertoires in COVID-19. TCRdb's copy holds only in-frame clones and misses some; the assay was immunoSEQ multiplex PCR. The sample yields roughly 190,000 clones, 75% to 95% seen once. V was shortened by 8 bases and J by 7 bases, with 17 bases between the two germline ends. The CDR3 loop spans 13 amino acids. Germline V gene lookup returns CDR1 SNHLY and CDR2 FYNNEI. The sequence was collected from a man between 45 and 60 years old with acute or convalescent COVID-19. The sequenced sample was peripheral blood. The gene calls are TRBV2 and TRBJ2-5; unclear D gene. CDR3 coding DNA: TGTGCCAGCCTGCCCGGTAGTCCTGGGACCCAGTACTTC. This translates into CASLPGSPGTQYF.